Shown below are 23 T cell receptor beta chains from a single sample sequenced in a study of blood T cell repertoires in COVID-19. The data were produced by immunoSEQ multiplex PCR, yet TCRdb's version contains in-frame clones alone and is incomplete. The sample holds about 250,000 clones, about 86% seen once. Material: peripheral blood. The receptors originated from a man aged 50-59 years with active or convalescent COVID-19.

V gene TRBV25-1 combines with J gene TRBJ2-7, with TRBD1 as a possible D gene (6 bases). The V end was cut by 6 bases, the J end by 4 bases, with 16 bases between. CDR3 length equals 14 residues. Germline assignment: CDR1 MGHDK and CDR2 SYGVNS. This CDR3 is CASRGAGAYYEQYF. CDR3 coding DNA: TGTGCCAGCAGGGGGGCAGGGGCTTATTACGAGCAGTACTTC.

The chain links TRBV30 to TRBJ1-4, with D tentatively TRBD1 (6 bases). Trimming shortened V by 3 bases and J by 8 bases, and 13 bases separated the two germline ends. CDR3 size: 13 residues. Germline loops: CDR1 GTSNPN, CDR2 SVGIG (reference sequence). The CDR3 sequence is CAWRAGGGEKLFF. CDR3 nucleotides: TGTGCCTGGAGAGCGGGGGGCGGGGAAAAACTGTTTTTT.

Concerning this clone: Other nucleotide sequences in the sample specify the same CDR3. The chain has TRBV28 and TRBJ2-3, with 8 nucleotides matching TRBD2. This CDR3 is 15 amino acids long. V shed 5 bases, J shed 0 bases, and the junction held 4 bases outside the gene matches. Germline lookup yields CDR1 MDHEN and CDR2 SYDVKM. As DNA, the CDR3 is TGTGCCAGCAGTCTTGGACTAGCTAGCACAGATACGCAGTATTTT. Translating it yields CASSLGLASTDTQYF.

The CDR3 nucleotides are TGTGCCAGCAGTTTATCCCCCCGTCCCTACGAGCAGTACTTC. It is translated as CASSLSPRPYEQYF. The chain has TRBV28 and TRBJ2-7; D is uncertain. Germline assignment: CDR1 MDHEN and CDR2 SYDVKM. V was clipped by 1 base and J by 2 bases, with 9 bases between them. This CDR3 has 14 residues.

The chain joins TRBV6-1 to TRBJ2-7; TRBD2 matches at 16 bases. This CDR3 spans 19 amino acids. Germline lookup yields CDR1 MNHNS and CDR2 SASEGT. Germline trimming cut 0 bases from V and 6 bases from J; bases unmatched to any gene: 11. CDR3 protein: CASSEATLGLAGGPIEQYF. The CDR3 DNA reads TGTGCCAGCAGTGAAGCCACCCTGGGACTAGCGGGGGGGCCCATCGAGCAGTACTTC.

This sequence joins TRBV9 and TRBJ2-5; the match to TRBD1 covers 8 bases. Germline V lookup: CDR1 SGDLS, CDR2 YYNGEE. The CDR3 has 15 residues. The J segment lost 2 bases and the V segment lost 1 base, leaving 4 bases of the junction unmatched. The CDR3 protein is CASSVLRQGQETQYF. The CDR3 coding sequence is TGTGCCAGCAGCGTACTTCGACAGGGGCAAGAGACCCAGTACTTC.

This clone has only one observation. The V gene is TRBV15, the J gene TRBJ2-7; 7 bases are shared with TRBD1. The CDR3 runs to 15 residues. V lost 1 base, J lost 0 bases, and 3 bases stayed unmatched. CDR1 is LNHNV, CDR2 YYDKDF, per germline (reference sequence). The CDR3 here is CATSRGTGLSYEQYF. The CDR3 DNA reads TGTGCCACCAGCAGAGGGACAGGACTCTCCTACGAGCAGTACTTC.

This rearrangement joins TRBV3-1 (or the pseudogene TRBV3-2) to TRBJ1-2; the match to TRBD1 covers 8 bases. With V trimmed by 3 bases and J by 6 bases, 3 bases remained unmatched. The CDR3 sequence is 13 residues long. Germline CDR1 is LGHDT and CDR2 is YNNKEL (reference sequence). Written as DNA, the CDR3 is TGTGCCAGCAGCCAGAGGACAGGGAATGGCTACACCTTC. Its translation: CASSQRTGNGYTF.

The chain carries TRBV29-1 and TRBJ2-7; the match to TRBD1 covers 11 bases. V lost 0 bases to trimming and J lost 5 bases; unmatched junction nucleotides: 3. The CDR3 extends over 14 amino acids. The germline V gene has CDR1 SQVTM and CDR2 ANQGSEA. CDR3 in DNA: TGCAGCGTTGAAGATTCGGGACAGGGGGACGAGCAGTACTTC. The encoded protein is CSVEDSGQGDEQYF.

The chain links TRBV5-1 to TRBJ2-2; 11 bases line up with TRBD2. Germline CDR1 SGHRS, CDR2 YFSETQ. Trimming at V came to 6 bases and at J to 0 bases, leaving 10 bases not matched to a gene. This CDR3 region has 18 residues. CDR3 nucleotides: TGCGCCAGCACCCGGAGTAGCGGGGGGGTCGCGAACACCGGGGAGCTGTTTTTT. It translates to CASTRSSGGVANTGELFF.

This clone was found once. The CDR3 DNA reads TGTGCCAGCTCAACGGGACAGGGGGTTGATTCACCCCTCCACTTT. It translates to CASSTGQGVDSPLHF. The chain joins TRBV18 to TRBJ1-6; TRBD1 aligns across 11 bases. The CDR3 runs to 15 residues. Trimming at V came to 5 bases and at J to 8 bases, leaving 5 bases not matched to a gene. CDR1 and CDR2 from the germline V gene are KGHSH and LQKENI.

The V gene is TRBV6-5, the J gene TRBJ1-2; TRBD1 matches at 9 bases. This CDR3 has 13 residues. V shed 6 bases and J 6 bases; nucleotides not matched to a gene: 5. CDR1 and CDR2 (germline): MNHEY, SVGAGI. Here the CDR3 reads CASSSDRGHGYTF. The CDR3 DNA is TGTGCCAGCAGCTCGGACAGGGGACATGGCTACACCTTC.

CDR3 bases: TGTGCCAGCAGTTACCCGACAGGGGCAGGGACTGAAGCTTTCTTT. Translated, it gives CASSYPTGAGTEAFF. The J gene is TRBJ1-1, the V gene TRBV6-6; TRBD1 agrees at 8 bases. The J segment lost 5 bases and the V segment lost 2 bases, leaving 7 bases of the junction unmatched. Germline CDR1 MNHNY, CDR2 SVGAGI (reference sequence). The CDR3 runs 15 residues.

The chain's CDR3 is CASSLGGRDSPLHF. For the CDR3, the DNA is TGTGCCAGCAGCCTCGGGGGGAGGGATTCACCCCTCCACTTT. The chain recombines TRBV3-1 (or the pseudogene TRBV3-2) with TRBJ1-6; weak D call: TRBD1 (5 bases). CDR1 and CDR2 (germline): LGHDT, YNNKEL (reference sequence). The V and J ends lost 4 bases and 8 bases respectively, with 12 bases between them. This CDR3 has 14 residues.

The J gene is TRBJ1-5, the V gene TRBV19; possibly TRBD1 for D (6 bases). Germline V lookup: CDR1 LNHDA, CDR2 SQIVND (reference sequence). CDR3 length: 16 amino acids. V lost 6 bases, J lost 1 base, and 16 bases lay in between. For the CDR3, the DNA is TGTGCCAGTAGCCCTGGGGATCAGGGGAGCAATCAGCCCCAGCATTTT. This translates into CASSPGDQGSNQPQHF.

V usage is TRBV5-1 and J usage is TRBJ1-4; D unresolved. V dropped 1 base and J dropped 0 bases, with 7 bases sitting between them. Germline V gives CDR1 SGHRS, CDR2 YFSETQ. This CDR3 spans 15 amino acids. CDR3 bases: TGCGCCAGCAGCTTGTACCGGGCAACTAATGAAAAACTGTTTTTT. It codes for CASSLYRATNEKLFF.

The chain links TRBV5-1 to TRBJ1-4, with a weak D call TRBD1 (5 bases). CDR3 length equals 13 residues. Germline loops: CDR1 SGHRS, CDR2 YFSETQ. V was cut by 4 bases and J by 6 bases, with 10 bases left in between. The CDR3 nucleotides are TGCGCCAGCAGCCCGGGGACTGATGAAAAACTGTTTTTT. This translates into CASSPGTDEKLFF. The variable domain in full, completed from reference TRBV5-1 and TRBJ1-4, reads KAGVTQTPRYLIKTRGQQVTLSCSPISGHRSVSWYQQTPGQGLQFLFEYFSETQRNKGNFPGRFSGRQFSNSRSEMNVSTLELGDSALYLCASSPGTDEKLFFGSGTQLSVL.

The chain has TRBV3-1 (or the pseudogene TRBV3-2) and TRBJ1-1; a weak D match, TRBD1 (5 bases). V lost 0 bases to trimming and J lost 0 bases, with 5 bases between them. This CDR3 spans 14 amino acids. Germline values: CDR1 LGHDT, CDR2 YNNKEL (reference sequence). The chain's CDR3 is CASSQDRVNTEAFF. CDR3 DNA: TGTGCCAGCAGCCAAGACAGGGTGAACACTGAAGCTTTCTTT.

The chain carries TRBV5-1 and TRBJ1-1; D is uncertain. CDR1 is SGHRS and CDR2 is YFSETQ in the germline V gene. CDR3 length equals 13 residues. The germline V and J ends were trimmed by 2 bases and 4 bases, with 9 bases remaining between them. The CDR3 protein is CASSFRVGTEAFF. Written as DNA, the CDR3 is TGCGCCAGCAGCTTCCGGGTAGGCACTGAAGCTTTCTTT. The full variable domain, in which reference TRBV5-1 and TRBJ1-1 provide the parts outside the CDR3, is KAGVTQTPRYLIKTRGQQVTLSCSPISGHRSVSWYQQTPGQGLQFLFEYFSETQRNKGNFPGRFSGRQFSNSRSEMNVSTLELGDSALYLCASSFRVGTEAFFGQGTRLTVV.

This chain joins TRBV3-1 (or the pseudogene TRBV3-2) and TRBJ1-2; 8 bases line up with TRBD1. Trimming took 4 bases from V and 4 from J; bases not matched to a gene: 5. The germline gives CDR1 LGHDT, CDR2 YNNKEL (reference sequence). The CDR3 runs to 14 residues. This CDR3 is CASSPGQVIYGYTF. Here the CDR3 DNA reads TGTGCCAGCAGCCCGGGACAGGTCATCTATGGCTACACCTTC.

The rearrangement joins TRBV19 to TRBJ1-2, with D unclear. CDR3 size: 15 residues. V lost 6 bases, J lost 0 bases, and 14 bases lay in between. Germline CDR1 LNHDA, CDR2 SQIVND (reference sequence). CDR3 sequence (DNA): TGTGCCAGTAGCCGTTACCCGGGATCTAACTATGGCTACACCTTC. This sequence encodes CASSRYPGSNYGYTF.

This CDR3 is CASSLGLDEQYF. CDR3 in DNA: TGTGCCAGCAGCTTAGGCCTCGACGAGCAGTACTTC. J is TRBJ2-7 and V is TRBV13; D uncertain. CDR1 PRHDT and CDR2 FYEKMQ come from the germline V gene (reference sequence). The CDR3 covers 12 residues. V lost 0 bases to trimming and J lost 5 bases, with 5 bases between them.

The chain couples TRBV18 to TRBJ2-7; TRBD1 might be the D (5 bases). Germline CDR1 and CDR2: KGHSH and LQKENI. V dropped 3 bases and J dropped 3 bases, with 9 bases sitting between them. The CDR3 length is 13 residues. The CDR3 DNA reads as TGTGCCAGCTCACCCGTCGACAGCTACGAGCAGTACTTC. Translated: CASSPVDSYEQYF. The full variable domain, with the rest looked up from reference TRBV18 and TRBJ2-7, is NAGVMQNPRHLVRRRGQEARLRCSPMKGHSHVYWYRQLPEEGLKFMVYLQKENIIDESGMPKERFSAEFPKEGPSILRIQQVVRGDSAAYFCASSPVDSYEQYFGPGTRLTVT.